The clone carrying this TCR beta chain was counted between two and nine times. These data originate in a study of blood T cell repertoires in COVID-19. In the study overall: Samples of COVID-19 (acute and convalescent) were obtained from the United States, Italy and Spain. From T cells, B-cell-depleted T cells, or PBMCs came the material, which was cDNA or gDNA.

Germline assignment: CDR1 SGHKS and CDR2 YYEKEE (reference sequence). V shed 4 bases and J 5 bases; nucleotides not matched to a gene: 6. CDR3 size: 14 residues. In the original processing: Counts of nucleated cells, estimated from reference gene primer amplification, were obtained. The repertoire was sequenced with immunoSEQ multiplex PCR; TCRdb's copy has only in-frame clones and lacks some. The DNA was the basis for D and trimming; V, J and clone size are from that table. The table lists over 300,000 clones, around 89% of them singletons. V and J are TRBV5-5 and TRBJ2-7, with 10 nucleotides matching TRBD1. Sequencing was performed on peripheral blood. The sequence was collected from a young man with active or convalescent COVID-19. CDR3 bases: TGTGCCAGCAGCCATCCGGGACAGGGGCACGAGCAGTACTTC. Protein product: CASSHPGQGHEQYF.